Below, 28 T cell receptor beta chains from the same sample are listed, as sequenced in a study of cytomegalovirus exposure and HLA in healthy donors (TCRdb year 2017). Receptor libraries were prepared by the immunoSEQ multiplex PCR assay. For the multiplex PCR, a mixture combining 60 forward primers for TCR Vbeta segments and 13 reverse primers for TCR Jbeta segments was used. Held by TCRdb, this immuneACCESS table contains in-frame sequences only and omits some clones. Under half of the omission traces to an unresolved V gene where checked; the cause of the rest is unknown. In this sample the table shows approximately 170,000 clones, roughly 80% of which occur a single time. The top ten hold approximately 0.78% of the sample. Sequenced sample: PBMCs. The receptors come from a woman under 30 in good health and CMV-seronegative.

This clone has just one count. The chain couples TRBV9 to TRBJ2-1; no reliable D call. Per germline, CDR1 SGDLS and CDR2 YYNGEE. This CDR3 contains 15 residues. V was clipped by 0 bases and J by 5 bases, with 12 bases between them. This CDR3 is CASSVATLKDNEQFF. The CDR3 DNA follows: TGTGCCAGCAGCGTAGCTACACTAAAAGACAATGAGCAGTTCTTC.

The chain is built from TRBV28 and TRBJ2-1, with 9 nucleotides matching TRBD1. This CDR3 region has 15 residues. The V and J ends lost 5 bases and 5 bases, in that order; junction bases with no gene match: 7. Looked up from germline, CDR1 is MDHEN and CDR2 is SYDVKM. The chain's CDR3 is CASSNRDRVHNEQFF. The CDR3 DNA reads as TGTGCCAGCAGTAACCGGGACAGGGTACACAATGAGCAGTTCTTC.

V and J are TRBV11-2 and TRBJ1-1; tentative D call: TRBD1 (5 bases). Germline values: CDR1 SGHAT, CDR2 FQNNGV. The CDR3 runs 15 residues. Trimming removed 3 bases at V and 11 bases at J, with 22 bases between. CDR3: CASSFSKGAGNNAFF. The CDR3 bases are TGTGCCAGCAGCTTCTCTAAAGGCGCAGGGAACAACGCTTTCTTT.

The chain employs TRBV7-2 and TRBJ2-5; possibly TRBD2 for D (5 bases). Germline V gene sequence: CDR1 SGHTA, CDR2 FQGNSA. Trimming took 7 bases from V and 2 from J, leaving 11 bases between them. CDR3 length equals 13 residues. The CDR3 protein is CASTTLVQETQYF. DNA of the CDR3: TGTGCCAGCACCACACTAGTGCAAGAGACCCAGTACTTC.

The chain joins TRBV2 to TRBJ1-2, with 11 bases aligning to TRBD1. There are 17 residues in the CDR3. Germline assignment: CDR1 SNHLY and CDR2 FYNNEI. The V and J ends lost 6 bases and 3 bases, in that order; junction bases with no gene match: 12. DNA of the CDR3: TGTGCCAGCAGCGGGGGACAGGGGGTTCCTAGTGACTATGGCTACACCTTC. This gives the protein CASSGGQGVPSDYGYTF.

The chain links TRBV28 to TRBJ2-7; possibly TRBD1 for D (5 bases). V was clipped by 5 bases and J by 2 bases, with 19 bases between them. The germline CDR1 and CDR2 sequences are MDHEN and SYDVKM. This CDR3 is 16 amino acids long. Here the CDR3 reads CASSQHTTDRTYEQYF. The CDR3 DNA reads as TGTGCCAGCAGTCAGCACACGACCGACAGAACCTACGAGCAGTACTTC.

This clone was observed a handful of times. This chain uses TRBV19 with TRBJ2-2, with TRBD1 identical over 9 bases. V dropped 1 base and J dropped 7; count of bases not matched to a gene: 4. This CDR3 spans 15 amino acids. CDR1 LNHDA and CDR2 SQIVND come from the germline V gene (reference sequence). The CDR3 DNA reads TGTGCCAGTAGTATAGGCACAGGGGGCATCGGGGAGCTGTTTTTT. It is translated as CASSIGTGGIGELFF. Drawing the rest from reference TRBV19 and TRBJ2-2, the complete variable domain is DGGITQSPKYLFRKEGQNVTLSCEQNLNHDAMYWYRQDPGQGLRLIYYSQIVNDFQKGDIAEGYSVSREKKESFPLTVTSAQKNPTAFYLCASSIGTGGIGELFFGEGSRLTVL.

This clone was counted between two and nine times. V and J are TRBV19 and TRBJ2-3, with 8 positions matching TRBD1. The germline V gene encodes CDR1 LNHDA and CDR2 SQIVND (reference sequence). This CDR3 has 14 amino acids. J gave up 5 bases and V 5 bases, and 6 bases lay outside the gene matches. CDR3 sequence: CASSFQGARDTQYF. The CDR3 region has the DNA TGTGCCAGTAGTTTCCAGGGGGCGAGAGATACGCAGTATTTT.

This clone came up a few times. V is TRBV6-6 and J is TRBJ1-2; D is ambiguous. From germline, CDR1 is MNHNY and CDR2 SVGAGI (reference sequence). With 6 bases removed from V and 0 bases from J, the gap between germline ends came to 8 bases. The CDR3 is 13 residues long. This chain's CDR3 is CASSPGANYGYTF. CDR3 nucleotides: TGTGCCAGCAGCCCCGGGGCTAACTATGGCTACACCTTC.

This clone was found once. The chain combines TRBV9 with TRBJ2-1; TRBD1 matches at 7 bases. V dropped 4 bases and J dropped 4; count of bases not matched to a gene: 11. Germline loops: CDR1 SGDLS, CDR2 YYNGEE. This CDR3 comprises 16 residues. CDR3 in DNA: TGTGCCAGCAGCCCCCGGACAGGTTCGAGTTACAATGAGCAGTTCTTC. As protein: CASSPRTGSSYNEQFF.

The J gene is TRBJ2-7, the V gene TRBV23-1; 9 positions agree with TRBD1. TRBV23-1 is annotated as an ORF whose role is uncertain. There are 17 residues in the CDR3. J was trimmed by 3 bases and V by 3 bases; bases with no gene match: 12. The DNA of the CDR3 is TGCGCCAGCAGTCACTATGAGGGGGGACAGGGAAGCTACGAGCAGTACTTC. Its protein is CASSHYEGGQGSYEQYF.

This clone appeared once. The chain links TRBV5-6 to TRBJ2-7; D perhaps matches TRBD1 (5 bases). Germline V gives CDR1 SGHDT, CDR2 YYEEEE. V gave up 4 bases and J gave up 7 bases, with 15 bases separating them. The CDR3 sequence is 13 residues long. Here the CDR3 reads CASSPAGRYEQYF. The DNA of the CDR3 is TGTGCCAGCAGCCCGGCAGGGCGGTATGAGCAGTACTTC.

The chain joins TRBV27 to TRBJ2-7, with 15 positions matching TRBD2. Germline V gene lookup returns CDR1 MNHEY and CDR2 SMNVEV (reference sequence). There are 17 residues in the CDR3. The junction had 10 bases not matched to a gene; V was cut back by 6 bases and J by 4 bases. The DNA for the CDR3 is TGTGCCAGCAGCCCGCGATCCGGGACTAGCGGGAGGTACGAGCAGTACTTC. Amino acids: CASSPRSGTSGRYEQYF.

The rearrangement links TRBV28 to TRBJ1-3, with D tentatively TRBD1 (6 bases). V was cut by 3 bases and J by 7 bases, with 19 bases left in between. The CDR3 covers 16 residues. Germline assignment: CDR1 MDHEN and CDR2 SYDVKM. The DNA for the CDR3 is TGTGCCAGCAGTTTCCCCCTACAGGGTAGTAAGAACACCATATATTTT. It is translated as CASSFPLQGSKNTIYF. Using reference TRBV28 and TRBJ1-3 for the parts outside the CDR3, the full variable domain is DVKVTQSSRYLVKRTGEKVFLECVQDMDHENMFWYRQDPGLGLRLIYFSYDVKMKEKGDIPEGYSVSREKKERFSLILESASTNQTSMYLCASSFPLQGSKNTIYFGEGSWLTVV.

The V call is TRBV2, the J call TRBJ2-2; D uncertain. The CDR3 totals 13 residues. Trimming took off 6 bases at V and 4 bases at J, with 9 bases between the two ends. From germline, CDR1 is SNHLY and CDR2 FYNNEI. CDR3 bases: TGTGCCAGCAGGTTGTCGGTCACCGGGGAGCTGTTTTTT. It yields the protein CASRLSVTGELFF.

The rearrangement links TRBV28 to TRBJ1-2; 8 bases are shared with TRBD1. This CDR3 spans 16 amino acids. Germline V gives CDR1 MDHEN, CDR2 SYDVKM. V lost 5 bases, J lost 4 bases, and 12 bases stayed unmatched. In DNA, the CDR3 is TGTGCCAGCAGTCCCACCGACAGGGGAAATATCTATGGCTACACCTTC. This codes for CASSPTDRGNIYGYTF.

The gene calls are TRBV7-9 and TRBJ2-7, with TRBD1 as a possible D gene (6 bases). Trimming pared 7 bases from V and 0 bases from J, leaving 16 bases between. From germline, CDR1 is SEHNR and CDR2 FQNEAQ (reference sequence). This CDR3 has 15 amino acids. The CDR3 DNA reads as TGTGCCAGCACACACTCCGGGACACCCTCCTACGAGCAGTACTTC. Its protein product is CASTHSGTPSYEQYF.

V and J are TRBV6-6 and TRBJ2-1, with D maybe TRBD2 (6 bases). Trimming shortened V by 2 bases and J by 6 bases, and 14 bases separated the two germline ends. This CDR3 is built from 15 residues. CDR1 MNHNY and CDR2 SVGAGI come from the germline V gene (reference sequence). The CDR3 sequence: CASSYTGVTGNEQFF. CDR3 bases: TGTGCCAGCAGTTACACGGGAGTAACCGGCAATGAGCAGTTCTTC.

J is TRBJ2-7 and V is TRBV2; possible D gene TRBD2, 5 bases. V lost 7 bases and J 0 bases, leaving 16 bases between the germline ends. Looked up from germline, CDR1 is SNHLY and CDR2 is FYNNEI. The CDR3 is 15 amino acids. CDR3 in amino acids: CASKDRNSGSYEQYF. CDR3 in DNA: TGTGCCAGCAAAGATCGGAACAGCGGCTCCTACGAGCAGTACTTC.

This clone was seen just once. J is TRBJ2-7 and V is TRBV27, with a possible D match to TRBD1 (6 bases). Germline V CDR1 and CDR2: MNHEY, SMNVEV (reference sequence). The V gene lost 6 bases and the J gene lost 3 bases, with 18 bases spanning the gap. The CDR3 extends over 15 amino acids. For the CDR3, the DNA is TGTGCCAGCAGCTCACCGCAGGGGAATTTCTACGAGCAGTACTTC. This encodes CASSSPQGNFYEQYF.

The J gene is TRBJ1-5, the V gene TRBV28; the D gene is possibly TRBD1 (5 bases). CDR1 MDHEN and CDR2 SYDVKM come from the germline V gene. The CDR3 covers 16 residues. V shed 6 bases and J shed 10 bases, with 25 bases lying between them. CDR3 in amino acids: CASSGTLGLGRIPQHF. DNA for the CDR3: TGTGCCAGCAGCGGGACTTTAGGGTTGGGGAGGATCCCCCAGCATTTT.

CDR3 coding DNA: TGTGCCAGCAGCTTAGGCAGAACCTACGAGCAGTACTTC. Translating it yields CASSLGRTYEQYF. V gene TRBV11-3 combines with J gene TRBJ2-7, with no clear D. Looked up from germline, CDR1 is SGHNT and CDR2 is YENEEA. Trimming left V 1 base short and J 2 bases short, with 6 bases between. The CDR3 has 13 amino acids.

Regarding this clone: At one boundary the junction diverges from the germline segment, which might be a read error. CDR3 region: CATSGDLYEQYF. CDR3 in DNA: TGTGCCACCAGCGGAGACCTCTACGAGCAGTACTTC. The rearrangement links TRBV15 to TRBJ2-7; D not resolved. CDR1 LNHNV and CDR2 YYDKDF come from the germline V gene (reference sequence). The CDR3 length is 12 residues.

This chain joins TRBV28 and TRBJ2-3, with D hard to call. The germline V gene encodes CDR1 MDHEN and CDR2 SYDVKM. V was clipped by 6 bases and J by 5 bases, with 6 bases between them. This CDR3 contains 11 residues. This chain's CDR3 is CASRRRDTQYF. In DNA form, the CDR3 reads TGTGCCAGCAGGCGGAGAGATACGCAGTATTTT.

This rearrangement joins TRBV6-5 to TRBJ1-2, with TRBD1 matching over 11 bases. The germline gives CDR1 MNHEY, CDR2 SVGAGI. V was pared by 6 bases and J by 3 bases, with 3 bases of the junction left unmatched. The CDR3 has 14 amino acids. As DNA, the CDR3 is TGTGCCAGCAGCAGGGACAGGGGGGACTATGGCTACACCTTC. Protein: CASSRDRGDYGYTF.

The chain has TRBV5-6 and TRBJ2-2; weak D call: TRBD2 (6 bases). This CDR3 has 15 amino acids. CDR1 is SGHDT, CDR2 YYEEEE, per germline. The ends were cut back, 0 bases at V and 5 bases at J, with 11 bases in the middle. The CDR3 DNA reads TGTGCCAGCAGCTTGGTACTAGCAGGTACCGGGGAGCTGTTTTTT. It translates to CASSLVLAGTGELFF.

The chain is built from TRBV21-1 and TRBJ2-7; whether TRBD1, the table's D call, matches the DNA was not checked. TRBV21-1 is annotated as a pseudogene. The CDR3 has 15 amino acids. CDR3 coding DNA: TGTGCCAGCAGCATCCGACAGGGAAACTCCTACGAGCAGTACTTC. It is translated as CASSIRQGNSYEQYF.

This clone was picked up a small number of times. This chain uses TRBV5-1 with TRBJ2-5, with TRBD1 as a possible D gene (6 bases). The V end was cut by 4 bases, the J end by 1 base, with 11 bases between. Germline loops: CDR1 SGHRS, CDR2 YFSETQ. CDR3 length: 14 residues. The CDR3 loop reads CASSPTGPQETQYF. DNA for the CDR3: TGCGCCAGCAGCCCCACAGGGCCCCAAGAGACCCAGTACTTC.